Below, 30 T cell receptor beta chains from the same sample are listed, as sequenced in a study of cytotoxic CD8 clonotypes in ibrutinib-treated CLL. Method: immunoSEQ multiplex PCR; TCRdb's copy keeps in-frame clones and lacks some. Of about 160,000 clones in the sample, 81% are singletons; the top ten hold roughly 1.9%. Sequencing used PBMCs, obtained after 12 months of ibrutinib treatment. These receptors came from a human donor with chronic lymphocytic leukemia.

The chain has TRBV14 and TRBJ2-7; 10 nucleotides line up with TRBD1. This CDR3 has 17 amino acids. V lost 1 base to trimming and J lost 3 bases; unmatched junction nucleotides: 9. Germline CDR1 reads SGHDN; CDR2 reads FVKESK. This chain's CDR3 is CASSQAYRDRGVYEQYF. The CDR3 nucleotides read TGTGCCAGCAGCCAAGCTTACCGGGACAGGGGAGTCTACGAGCAGTACTTC. Combining the CDR3 with reference TRBV14 and TRBJ2-7 gives the whole variable domain EAGVTQFPSHSVIEKGQTVTLRCDPISGHDNLYWYRRVMGKEIKFLLHFVKESKQDESGMPNNRFLAERTGGTYSTLKVQPAELEDSGVYFCASSQAYRDRGVYEQYFGPGTRLTVT.

The chain has TRBV2 and TRBJ1-5, with unresolved D. This CDR3 spans 13 amino acids. V lost 6 bases, J lost 6 bases, and 12 bases lay in between. Germline V gene sequence: CDR1 SNHLY, CDR2 FYNNEI. CDR3 amino acids: CASSEGWVQPQHF. CDR3 in DNA: TGTGCCAGCAGCGAGGGCTGGGTTCAGCCCCAGCATTTT.

The chain recombines TRBV2 with TRBJ1-1, with 7 bases lining up with TRBD1. This CDR3 has 15 amino acids. Trimming took 4 bases from V and 4 from J; bases not matched to a gene: 9. The germline gives CDR1 SNHLY, CDR2 FYNNEI. The CDR3 coding sequence is TGTGCCAGCAGTGTATATTCAGGGGGAACCACTGAAGCTTTCTTT. Amino acids: CASSVYSGGTTEAFF.

The rearrangement links TRBV4-1 to TRBJ2-3; 10 bases align to TRBD2. Germline loops: CDR1 MGHRA, CDR2 YSYEKL. With 5 bases clipped from V and 3 bases from J, the junction kept 2 bases outside the gene matches. The CDR3 has 14 amino acids. The CDR3 loop reads CASSKREGTDTQYF. As DNA, the CDR3 is TGCGCCAGCAGCAAGCGGGAGGGAACAGATACGCAGTATTTT.

The gene calls are TRBV6-1 and TRBJ1-5; TRBD1 agrees at 7 bases. Germline CDR1 is MNHNS and CDR2 is SASEGT. With 3 bases clipped from V and 3 bases from J, the junction kept 5 bases outside the gene matches. The CDR3 consists of 15 residues. CDR3 sequence (DNA): TGTGCCAGCAGTGACCAGGGACAGTTCAATCAGCCCCAGCATTTT. This translates into CASSDQGQFNQPQHF.

This clone was found a few times. CDR3 loop: CASSPGQGANQPQHF. The CDR3 nucleotides read TGTGCCAGCAGCCCCGGACAGGGGGCCAATCAGCCCCAGCATTTT. The chain combines TRBV7-9 with TRBJ1-5; 11 bases fit TRBD1. The CDR3 is 15 residues long. Germline CDR1 SEHNR, CDR2 FQNEAQ (reference sequence). Trimming removed 5 bases from V and 3 bases from J; junction bases left unmatched: 3.

V and J are TRBV5-6 and TRBJ2-1; 15 positions match TRBD2. J gave up 3 bases and V 3 bases, and 7 bases lay outside the gene matches. The CDR3 contains 18 residues. Germline-derived CDR1 and CDR2 are SGHDT and YYEEEE. The CDR3 DNA is TGTGCCAGCAGCTGGTGGACTAGCGGGAGGGCCATCTACAATGAGCAGTTCTTC. This translates into CASSWWTSGRAIYNEQFF.

The sample holds a few counts of this clone. The V and J genes are TRBV2 and TRBJ1-2; D unclear. Trimming stripped 3 bases from V and 2 bases from J, with 10 bases between. The CDR3 has 14 residues. Germline assignment: CDR1 SNHLY and CDR2 FYNNEI. The CDR3 is CASSDRPGNYGYTF. The DNA of the CDR3 is TGTGCCAGCAGTGATCGCCCGGGAAACTATGGCTACACCTTC.

V and J are TRBV19 and TRBJ2-1; TRBD1 might be the D (6 bases). V was shortened by 4 bases and J by 2 bases, with 18 bases between the two germline ends. From germline, CDR1 is LNHDA and CDR2 SQIVND (reference sequence). The CDR3 is 17 amino acids. Written as DNA, the CDR3 is TGTGCCAGTAGTAAGCTACCCCCAGGGGACCCCTACAATGAGCAGTTCTTC. It translates to CASSKLPPGDPYNEQFF.

V usage is TRBV2 and J usage is TRBJ2-1, with TRBD2 identical over 10 bases. Germline V gives CDR1 SNHLY, CDR2 FYNNEI. The CDR3 has 13 residues. V lost 8 bases, J lost 5 bases, and 3 bases stayed unmatched. The CDR3 sequence is CASGLAADNEQFF. CDR3 DNA sequence: TGTGCCAGCGGACTAGCGGCCGACAATGAGCAGTTCTTC.

The rearrangement uses TRBV19 and TRBJ1-4; TRBD1 aligns across 7 bases. V was clipped by 6 bases and J by 5 bases; unmatched bases: 6. The CDR3 sequence is 14 residues long. Germline V gene data show CDR1 as LNHDA and CDR2 as SQIVND (reference sequence). CDR3 sequence reads: CASRDRYPNEKLFF. The CDR3 region has the DNA TGTGCCAGTAGGGACAGGTACCCAAATGAAAAACTGTTTTTT.

This rearrangement joins TRBV7-8 to TRBJ1-1; tentatively, D is TRBD1 (5 bases). From germline, CDR1 is SGHVS and CDR2 FQNEAQ. This CDR3 has 16 residues. Trimming cost V 5 bases and J 0 bases, with 16 bases left between them. CDR3 DNA: TGTGCCAGCAGCCTCAGGGTAGGGCTTGTGAACACTGAAGCTTTCTTT. This codes for CASSLRVGLVNTEAFF.

The chain couples TRBV7-2 to TRBJ1-6; D gene ambiguous. Germline V gene data show CDR1 as SGHTA and CDR2 as FQGNSA. CDR3 length: 14 amino acids. V was trimmed by 4 bases and J by 0 bases, leaving 4 bases between them. CDR3: CASSSDSYNSPLHF. The DNA for the CDR3 is TGTGCCAGCAGCTCCGACTCCTATAATTCACCCCTCCACTTT.

The chain combines TRBV30 with TRBJ1-1; a weak D match, TRBD1 (5 bases). The CDR3 loop spans 12 amino acids. Germline V gene lookup returns CDR1 GTSNPN and CDR2 SVGIG (reference sequence). V gave up 5 bases and J gave up 8 bases, with 15 bases separating them. The CDR3 reads CAWGLGGSEAFF. Written as DNA, the CDR3 is TGTGCCTGGGGTTTGGGGGGTTCAGAAGCTTTCTTT.

The chain has TRBV9 and TRBJ2-7; 8 bases line up with TRBD2. Germline V lookup: CDR1 SGDLS, CDR2 YYNGEE. The V gene end was trimmed by 4 bases and the J gene end by 3 bases; junction bases not matched to a gene: 6. The CDR3 runs 14 residues. CDR3 in amino acids: CASSLSGGHYEQYF. The CDR3 DNA is TGTGCCAGCAGCCTCAGCGGGGGCCACTACGAGCAGTACTTC.

The genes are TRBV4-3 and TRBJ1-5, with D unresolved. Germline V gene data show CDR1 as LGHNA and CDR2 as YSLEER. The CDR3 has 21 amino acids. Trimming removed 0 bases at V and 0 bases at J, with 24 bases between. This CDR3 reads CASSQDYNQKPAEDSNQPQHF. CDR3 DNA sequence: TGCGCCAGCAGCCAAGACTACAACCAAAAGCCGGCGGAAGATAGCAATCAGCCCCAGCATTTT.

CDR3 amino acids: CSVDKSSLTTLQFF. The CDR3 DNA sequence: TGCAGCGTTGACAAATCTTCGCTCACCACCTTACAGTTCTTC. The gene calls are TRBV29-1 and TRBJ2-1, with D unresolved. Germline V gene data show CDR1 as SQVTM and CDR2 as ANQGSEA. This CDR3 region has 14 residues. V was trimmed by 3 bases and J by 13 bases, leaving 22 bases between them.

This sequence joins TRBV9 and TRBJ1-5; TRBD1 is a possible D gene (6 bases). V was trimmed by 0 bases and J by 8 bases, leaving 15 bases between them. Germline CDR1 is SGDLS and CDR2 is YYNGEE. This CDR3 comprises 15 residues. Written as DNA, the CDR3 is TGTGCCAGCAGCGTAGGAAGAGGGGGTAAAGAGCCCCAGCATTTT. Amino acids: CASSVGRGGKEPQHF.

The V gene is TRBV7-2, the J gene TRBJ2-7; 11 bases are shared with TRBD2. Germline trimming cut 5 bases from V and 0 bases from J; bases unmatched to any gene: 12. This CDR3 spans 18 amino acids. In germline, CDR1 is SGHTA, CDR2 FQGNSA. The CDR3 region has the DNA TGTGCCAGCAGCCCCGGGCTAGCGGGGGGCTGGTCCTCCTACGAGCAGTACTTC. Translation: CASSPGLAGGWSSYEQYF.

This clone was recorded only once. This chain joins TRBV6-5 and TRBJ1-1; 7 bases map to TRBD1. CDR3 length: 13 residues. Germline values: CDR1 MNHEY, CDR2 SVGAGI. The ends lost 2 bases at V and 5 bases at J; junction bases unmatched: 2. CDR3 in amino acids: CASSYDRATEAFF. DNA of the CDR3: TGTGCCAGCAGTTACGACAGGGCGACTGAAGCTTTCTTT.

The rearrangement joins TRBV13 to TRBJ1-1, with D possibly being TRBD1 (5 bases). Germline CDR1 PRHDT, CDR2 FYEKMQ (reference sequence). The CDR3 is made up of 13 amino acids. V was cut by 3 bases and J by 10 bases, with 15 bases left in between. Here the CDR3 DNA reads TGTGCCAGCAGCTTCGGGACGTTGAATCGAGCTTTCTTT. Protein product: CASSFGTLNRAFF.

The rearrangement joins TRBV5-8 to TRBJ2-1, with a possible D match to TRBD2 (6 bases). The length of the CDR3 is 15 residues. V gave up 4 bases and J gave up 4 bases, with 15 bases separating them. Germline V gene sequence: CDR1 SGHTS, CDR2 YDEGEE. The CDR3 coding sequence is TGTGCCAGCAGCAAGGGCGGAGGGGTATACAATGAGCAGTTCTTC. As protein: CASSKGGGVYNEQFF.

The chain couples TRBV27 to TRBJ1-1, with D possibly being TRBD1 (6 bases). This CDR3 has 14 residues. Trimming took 6 bases from V and 4 from J, leaving 15 bases between them. The germline V gene encodes CDR1 MNHEY and CDR2 SMNVEV (reference sequence). CDR3 amino acids: CASRTLGQSTEAFF. In DNA form, the CDR3 reads TGTGCCAGCAGGACCCTCGGACAGAGCACTGAAGCTTTCTTT.

The rearrangement links TRBV28 to TRBJ2-2, with D perhaps TRBD2 (6 bases). CDR1 and CDR2 (germline): MDHEN, SYDVKM. V was shortened by 10 bases and J by 6 bases, with 15 bases between the two germline ends. The CDR3 extends over 13 amino acids. DNA for the CDR3: TGTGCCACCCAAACTCCGGGGGCCGGGGAGCTGTTTTTT. This sequence encodes CATQTPGAGELFF.

This chain connects TRBV28 to TRBJ2-3; a weak D match, TRBD1 (6 bases). Germline V gene sequence: CDR1 MDHEN, CDR2 SYDVKM. The CDR3 loop spans 12 amino acids. Between the trimmed V and J ends, which lost 6 bases and 5 bases, there was a span of 9 bases. As DNA, the CDR3 is TGTGCCAGCAGCCGCAGGGGAGATACGCAGTATTTT. It codes for CASSRRGDTQYF.

V and J are TRBV9 and TRBJ2-5, with TRBD1 identical over 8 bases. Germline-derived CDR1 and CDR2 are SGDLS and YYNGEE. V dropped 3 bases and J dropped 1; count of bases not matched to a gene: 8. This CDR3 contains 16 residues. The CDR3 region has the DNA TGTGCCAGCAGCGCGCAGGGGGCAGTTCCCCAAGAGACCCAGTACTTC. The encoded protein is CASSAQGAVPQETQYF.

This chain links TRBV4-1 with TRBJ1-2; no firm D call. There are 16 residues in the CDR3. Trimming removed 8 bases from V and 6 bases from J, with 25 bases in between. Per the germline V gene, CDR1 is MGHRA and CDR2 is YSYEKL. CDR3 DNA sequence: TGCGCCAGCTCTGGAGGATTGCGCAGAGGCTTGGATGGCTACACCTTC. Translated: CASSGGLRRGLDGYTF.

V and J are TRBV6-1 and TRBJ1-2; TRBD1 is a possible D gene (6 bases). The CDR3 loop spans 15 amino acids. Between the trimmed V and J ends, which lost 1 base and 4 bases, there was a span of 13 bases. Germline CDR1 and CDR2: MNHNS and SASEGT. The CDR3 region is CASSEVGGAVYGYTF. CDR3 nucleotides: TGTGCCAGCAGTGAAGTCGGGGGCGCGGTCTATGGCTACACCTTC.

The chain couples TRBV7-2 to TRBJ1-6; 7 bases fit TRBD1. V shed 5 bases, J shed 2 bases, and the junction held 9 bases outside the gene matches. CDR1 is SGHTA and CDR2 is FQGNSA in the germline V gene. CDR3 length: 17 residues. The CDR3 loop is CASSRRDSRAYNSPLHF. In DNA form, the CDR3 reads TGTGCCAGCAGCCGACGGGACAGCAGAGCCTATAATTCACCCCTCCACTTT.

This chain connects TRBV6-6 to TRBJ2-3, with TRBD2 identical over 11 bases. Germline lookup yields CDR1 MNHNY and CDR2 SVGAGI (reference sequence). The CDR3 totals 14 residues. After removal of 6 bases from V and 3 bases from J, the junction contained 2 bases not matched to a gene. CDR3 sequence reads: CASSGTSGTDTQYF. For the CDR3, the DNA is TGTGCCAGCAGCGGGACTAGCGGTACAGATACGCAGTATTTT.